This TCR beta chain emerged from a study of blood T cell repertoires in COVID-19 (dated by TCRdb to the early 2020s). In terms of the full investigation: Samples covering the acute and convalescent phases of COVID-19 were provided by collaborators in the United States, Italy and Spain. Samples came from the ongoing ImmuneRACE study (first 160 participants) plus 1,254 subjects from 6 global collaborators. HLA class I and class II types, where available, came from metadata supplied by the sample provider rather than from assay-based typing. The dataset comprised deeply sampled blood TCRbeta repertoires from subjects exposed to, actively infected with, or recovered from COVID-19. The prospective study material was composed of cDNA or gDNA derived from T cells, B-cell-depleted T cells, or PBMCs. The repertoires were released in a freely available public database meant as a resource for research on the immune response to SARS-CoV-2. The sample metadata nearly always contained a de-identified subject ID, COVID-19 status, age in years and sex.

TCRbeta CDR3 regions were amplified from genomic DNA using the immunoSEQ Assay, a bias-controlled multiplex PCR. The authors processed their data as follows. The number of nucleated cells in each sample was estimated by amplification of reference gene primers within the assay. To quantify the absolute abundance of each unique TCRbeta CDR3 rearrangement, sequence reads were collapsed and filtered. For each sample, productive Simpson clonality was calculated as the square root of Simpson's diversity index over productive rearrangements. TCRdb carries this immuneACCESS record with in-frame sequences only. Its versions omit some clonotypes, under half of them owing to an unresolved V gene in the studies checked, with the rest unexplained. The DNA was the basis for D and trimming; V, J and clone size are from that table. The sample records some 250,000 clones, 70% to 90% of which are singletons. The ten largest make up around 0.91% of the sample.

The CDR3 spans 16 residues, from the cysteine through the phenylalanine. Only the CDR3 region is kept as DNA, spanning 48 bases read in frame from base 1. Sequences SGHKS (CDR1) and YYEKEE (CDR2) are obtained from the germline V gene (reference sequence). A distance of 10 bases separates the germline ends of V and J, which lose 1 base and 0 bases respectively. Notes on this clone: What antigen it recognizes has not been identified. The sample holds no much larger clone one base away, and base qualities are not on file.

A second Seattle source provided samples from volunteer blood donors who had recovered from COVID-19. Collaborating institutions collected whole blood in K2EDTA tubes following their own protocols. For TCRbeta analysis, collaborators shipped samples as frozen whole blood, isolated PBMCs, or DNA extracted from either of those sample types. General study outcomes and caveats: How much clinical and demographic metadata was included differed by source and by participant, and the metadata was provided uncurated.

The V and J genes are TRBV5-5 and TRBJ1-4; no D gene can be assigned with confidence. This TCR derives from a woman aged 40-49 years who had recovered from COVID-19. Sequencing input: peripheral blood. The bases are TGTGCCAGCAGCTTGAACCAGGTGGCAACTAATGAAAAACTGTTTTTT. It translates to CASSLNQVATNEKLFF.